Listed below are T cell receptor beta chains from one sample, sequenced in a study of T cell responses to AZD1222 COVID-19 vaccine. The protocol was immunoSEQ multiplex PCR, while the TCRdb copy is restricted to in-frame clones and leaves out a portion. The table shows approximately 110,000 clones, with about 88% occurring only once. Specimen: peripheral blood, collected on day 0 of AZD1222 vaccination. Receptors originate from an adult in good health. The CDR3 runs from the conserved cysteine through the conserved F or W. D genes are given only for firm matches. Size is omitted from some rows. Given values are once, few, many or a class for expanded clones.

v_call: TRBV10-1
d_call: TRBD1
j_call: TRBJ1-2
clone_size: NA
cdr3_aa: CASSRDRGYGYTF
cdr3_nt: TGCGCCAGCAGTCGGGACAGGGGATATGGCTACACCTTC

v_call: TRBV6-6
d_call: NA
j_call: TRBJ1-4
clone_size: NA
cdr3_aa: CASSPGGGLKLFF
cdr3_nt: TGTGCCAGCAGTCCCGGGGGGGGCTTGAAACTGTTTTTT

v_call: TRBV30
d_call: TRBD1
j_call: TRBJ1-3
clone_size: NA
cdr3_aa: CAWVPDRENTIYF
cdr3_nt: TGTGCCTGGGTCCCTGACAGGGAGAACACCATATATTTT

v_call: TRBV23-1
d_call: NA
j_call: TRBJ2-3
clone_size: NA
cdr3_aa: CASIAVQADTQYF
cdr3_nt: TGCGCCAGCATAGCGGTCCAAGCAGATACGCAGTATTTT

v_call: TRBV9
d_call: NA
j_call: TRBJ2-1
clone_size: NA
cdr3_aa: CASSARGAHSYNEQFF
cdr3_nt: TGTGCCAGCAGCGCCCGGGGTGCTCACTCCTACAATGAGCAGTTCTTC

v_call: TRBV7-9
d_call: TRBD1
j_call: TRBJ1-2
clone_size: NA
cdr3_aa: CASRLGQGAVYGYTF
cdr3_nt: TGTGCCAGCAGACTCGGACAGGGGGCGGTCTATGGCTACACCTTC

v_call: TRBV7-9
d_call: NA
j_call: TRBJ1-1
clone_size: NA
cdr3_aa: CASSLEPEMNTEAFF
cdr3_nt: TGTGCCAGCAGCTTAGAGCCGGAAATGAACACTGAAGCTTTCTTT

v_call: TRBV29-1
d_call: NA
j_call: TRBJ2-1
clone_size: once
cdr3_aa: CSVERPGDEQFF
cdr3_nt: TGCAGCGTTGAACGCCCCGGGGATGAGCAGTTCTTC

v_call: TRBV2
d_call: TRBD1
j_call: TRBJ2-1
clone_size: once
cdr3_aa: CASTGTGAYNEQFF
cdr3_nt: TGTGCCAGTACCGGGACAGGGGCCTACAATGAGCAGTTCTTC

v_call: TRBV29-1
d_call: NA
j_call: TRBJ2-1
clone_size: NA
cdr3_aa: CSVEVFEQFF
cdr3_nt: TGCAGCGTTGAAGTTTTTGAGCAGTTCTTC

v_call: TRBV11-2
d_call: NA
j_call: TRBJ2-5
clone_size: NA
cdr3_aa: CASSPQQETQYF
cdr3_nt: TGTGCCAGCAGCCCCCAGCAAGAGACCCAGTACTTC

v_call: TRBV19
d_call: TRBD1
j_call: TRBJ2-4
clone_size: NA
cdr3_aa: CASSSTGQGSSWTKNIQYF
cdr3_nt: TGTGCCAGTAGTTCAACGGGACAGGGAAGTAGTTGGACCAAAAACATTCAGTACTTC

v_call: TRBV11-3
d_call: NA
j_call: TRBJ1-4
clone_size: NA
cdr3_aa: CASRGGQTNEKLFF
cdr3_nt: TGTGCCAGCCGGGGAGGACAGACTAATGAAAAACTGTTTTTT

v_call: TRBV5-6
d_call: TRBD2
j_call: TRBJ2-3
clone_size: NA
cdr3_aa: CASSLGGVLAGDRDTQYF
cdr3_nt: TGTGCCAGCAGCTTGGGGGGCGTTCTAGCGGGAGACCGAGATACGCAGTATTTT

v_call: TRBV12-3/TRBV12-4
d_call: NA
j_call: TRBJ2-5
clone_size: NA
cdr3_aa: CASKSQETQYF
cdr3_nt: TGTGCCAGCAAATCACAAGAGACCCAGTACTTC

v_call: TRBV5-1
d_call: NA
j_call: TRBJ1-5
clone_size: once
cdr3_aa: CASSLLPDNQPQHF
cdr3_nt: TGCGCCAGCAGCTTGTTACCGGATAATCAGCCCCAGCATTTT

v_call: TRBV24-1
d_call: TRBD1
j_call: TRBJ2-2
clone_size: NA
cdr3_aa: CATSDPGQGYGELFF
cdr3_nt: TGTGCCACCAGTGACCCGGGACAGGGGTACGGGGAGCTGTTTTTT

v_call: TRBV6-5
d_call: NA
j_call: TRBJ1-2
clone_size: few
cdr3_aa: CASSYGEAYGYTF
cdr3_nt: TGTGCCAGCAGTTACGGGGAGGCCTATGGCTACACCTTC

v_call: TRBV11-3
d_call: TRBD2
j_call: TRBJ2-3
clone_size: NA
cdr3_aa: CASSLDGLAVDTQYF
cdr3_nt: TGTGCCAGCAGCTTAGATGGACTAGCGGTAGATACGCAGTATTTT

v_call: TRBV7-2
d_call: NA
j_call: TRBJ2-7
clone_size: NA
cdr3_aa: CASSSGPSRVQYF
cdr3_nt: TGTGCCAGCAGTTCAGGACCCAGTCGGGTGCAGTACTTC

v_call: TRBV7-3
d_call: TRBD1
j_call: TRBJ2-5
clone_size: NA
cdr3_aa: CASSLGWDRGRETQYF
cdr3_nt: TGTGCCAGCAGCTTAGGCTGGGACAGGGGACGGGAGACCCAGTACTTC

v_call: TRBV20-1
d_call: NA
j_call: TRBJ1-1
clone_size: once
cdr3_aa: CSAREFFEAFF
cdr3_nt: TGCAGTGCTAGAGAATTCTTTGAAGCTTTCTTT

v_call: TRBV5-4
d_call: TRBD2
j_call: TRBJ2-7
clone_size: NA
cdr3_aa: CASRVVGREDNYEQYF
cdr3_nt: TGTGCCAGCAGGGTGGTGGGGCGGGAGGATAACTACGAGCAGTACTTC

v_call: TRBV5-4
d_call: TRBD1
j_call: TRBJ2-5
clone_size: NA
cdr3_aa: CASSPQGAVETQYF
cdr3_nt: TGTGCCAGCAGCCCCCAGGGGGCCGTCGAGACCCAGTACTTC

v_call: TRBV6-4
d_call: TRBD2
j_call: TRBJ2-1
clone_size: NA
cdr3_aa: CASSDSGGRPNEQFF
cdr3_nt: TGTGCCAGCAGTGACTCGGGCGGGAGGCCCAATGAGCAGTTCTTC

v_call: TRBV12-3/TRBV12-4
d_call: NA
j_call: TRBJ1-5
clone_size: NA
cdr3_aa: CASSFGEDQPQHF
cdr3_nt: TGTGCCAGCAGTTTCGGGGAGGATCAGCCCCAGCATTTT

v_call: TRBV10-2
d_call: TRBD2
j_call: TRBJ2-7
clone_size: NA
cdr3_aa: CASSESTRDLVAGVIRRSSYEQYF
cdr3_nt: TGCGCCAGCAGTGAGTCGACGAGGGATTTGGTAGCGGGAGTAATTCGGAGGTCTTCCTACGAGCAGTACTTC

v_call: TRBV6-5
d_call: TRBD2
j_call: TRBJ2-7
clone_size: NA
cdr3_aa: CASRSTSGSSYEQYF
cdr3_nt: TGTGCCAGCCGATCGACTAGCGGAAGCTCCTACGAGCAGTACTTC

v_call: TRBV24-1
d_call: NA
j_call: TRBJ1-5
clone_size: NA
cdr3_aa: CATSRSNQPQHF
cdr3_nt: TGTGCCACCTCTCGGAGCAATCAGCCCCAGCATTTT

v_call: TRBV9
d_call: NA
j_call: TRBJ1-2
clone_size: once
cdr3_aa: CASSVVGGAGYTF
cdr3_nt: TGTGCCAGCAGCGTAGTTGGTGGGGCCGGCTACACCTTC

v_call: TRBV19
d_call: TRBD1
j_call: TRBJ2-1
clone_size: NA
cdr3_aa: CASSISGTGGAEQFF
cdr3_nt: TGTGCCAGTAGTATCTCCGGGACAGGGGGGGCTGAGCAGTTCTTC

v_call: TRBV5-1
d_call: TRBD2
j_call: TRBJ2-2
clone_size: NA
cdr3_aa: CASSFLGWLAGTSTGELFF
cdr3_nt: TGCGCCAGCAGCTTTCTAGGATGGCTAGCGGGTACGAGCACCGGGGAGCTGTTTTTT

v_call: TRBV9
d_call: NA
j_call: TRBJ1-4
clone_size: NA
cdr3_aa: CASSVEATNEKLFF
cdr3_nt: TGTGCCAGCAGCGTAGAGGCAACTAATGAAAAACTGTTTTTT

v_call: TRBV6-5
d_call: TRBD2
j_call: TRBJ2-7
clone_size: NA
cdr3_aa: CASRSPGLESYEQYF
cdr3_nt: TGTGCCAGCAGGTCCCCGGGACTAGAGAGCTACGAGCAGTACTTC

v_call: TRBV6-5
d_call: TRBD1
j_call: TRBJ2-1
clone_size: NA
cdr3_aa: CASSYSRTGAMDEQFF
cdr3_nt: TGTGCCAGCAGTTACTCCCGGACAGGGGCAATGGATGAGCAGTTCTTC

v_call: TRBV3-1/TRBV3-2
d_call: TRBD1
j_call: TRBJ1-3
clone_size: NA
cdr3_aa: CASSQEGTGDSGNTIYF
cdr3_nt: TGTGCCAGCAGCCAAGAAGGGACAGGAGACTCTGGAAACACCATATATTTT

v_call: TRBV2
d_call: NA
j_call: TRBJ1-5
clone_size: NA
cdr3_aa: CASSEGGWSQPQHF
cdr3_nt: TGTGCCAGCAGTGAAGGCGGATGGAGTCAGCCCCAGCATTTT

v_call: TRBV18
d_call: TRBD1
j_call: TRBJ1-3
clone_size: once
cdr3_aa: CASSPGQVISGNTIYF
cdr3_nt: TGTGCCAGCTCACCGGGACAGGTCATCTCTGGAAACACCATATATTTT

v_call: TRBV25-1
d_call: NA
j_call: TRBJ1-5
clone_size: NA
cdr3_aa: CASSESGRGNQPQHF
cdr3_nt: TGTGCCAGCAGTGAATCAGGGAGGGGGAATCAGCCCCAGCATTTT

v_call: TRBV6-5
d_call: NA
j_call: TRBJ1-5
clone_size: NA
cdr3_aa: CASTFDGYSNQPQHF
cdr3_nt: TGTGCCAGCACTTTTGACGGATATAGCAATCAGCCCCAGCATTTT

v_call: TRBV7-8
d_call: NA
j_call: TRBJ1-2
clone_size: NA
cdr3_aa: CASSPSQGDYGYTF
cdr3_nt: TGTGCCAGCAGCCCCTCCCAGGGTGACTATGGCTACACCTTC

v_call: TRBV18
d_call: NA
j_call: TRBJ2-2
clone_size: once
cdr3_aa: CASSPPGRPNTGELFF
cdr3_nt: TGTGCCAGCTCACCACCGGGGCGACCGAACACCGGGGAGCTGTTTTTT

v_call: TRBV19
d_call: TRBD1
j_call: TRBJ1-2
clone_size: NA
cdr3_aa: CASSSPRTGSYGYTF
cdr3_nt: TGTGCCAGTAGTAGCCCTCGGACAGGGAGTTATGGCTACACCTTC

v_call: TRBV11-2
d_call: NA
j_call: TRBJ1-3
clone_size: NA
cdr3_aa: CASSLAPAGGLEGNTIYF
cdr3_nt: TGTGCCAGCAGCTTAGCTCCGGCGGGGGGGCTAGAAGGAAACACCATATATTTT

v_call: TRBV4-1
d_call: TRBD1
j_call: TRBJ1-5
clone_size: once
cdr3_aa: CASSQGGQPDQPQHF
cdr3_nt: TGCGCCAGCAGCCAAGGGGGACAGCCAGATCAGCCCCAGCATTTT

v_call: TRBV4-1
d_call: NA
j_call: TRBJ1-5
clone_size: NA
cdr3_aa: CASSQVPYSNQPQHF
cdr3_nt: TGCGCCAGCAGCCAAGTCCCGTATAGCAATCAGCCCCAGCATTTT

v_call: TRBV19
d_call: TRBD1
j_call: TRBJ1-1
clone_size: once
cdr3_aa: CASFGDTFRGAEAFF
cdr3_nt: TGTGCCAGTTTTGGGGACACCTTCAGGGGGGCTGAAGCTTTCTTT

v_call: TRBV3-1/TRBV3-2
d_call: NA
j_call: TRBJ2-5
clone_size: once
cdr3_aa: CASSQSGAQETQYF
cdr3_nt: TGTGCCAGCAGCCAGTCCGGGGCACAGGAGACCCAGTACTTC

v_call: TRBV11-2
d_call: TRBD1
j_call: TRBJ1-1
clone_size: NA
cdr3_aa: CASSLRGPGGTEAFF
cdr3_nt: TGTGCCAGCAGCCTCCGGGGACCAGGGGGAACTGAAGCTTTCTTT

v_call: TRBV21-1
d_call: NA
j_call: TRBJ2-7
clone_size: NA
cdr3_aa: CASSSWTSGRYEQYF
cdr3_nt: TGTGCCAGCAGCTCCTGGACTAGCGGGAGATACGAGCAGTACTTC